This T cell receptor beta chain emerged from a study of OX40 agonist ivuxolimab in advanced cancers. Regarding the complete study: The costimulatory receptor OX40 (CD134) was targeted by ivuxolimab, a fully human IgG2 agonistic monoclonal antibody. Intravenous ivuxolimab was administered to patients every 2 weeks at six dose levels: 0.01, 0.1, 0.3, 1.5, 3 and 10 mg/kg. Of the 50 to 55 dose-escalation patients, hepatocellular carcinoma was present in around 20, melanoma in some 15, renal cell carcinoma in 9 and head and neck cancer in 9. The purpose of peripheral TCRbeta sequencing was to test whether ivuxolimab changed TCR sequence diversity and led to clonal T-cell expansion. The paper reports the monotherapy dose-escalation portion (N ≈ 52 patients) of the phase I ivuxolimab trial. Partial responses occurred in three dose-escalation patients, of whom one had hepatocellular carcinoma and two had cutaneous melanoma. In the dose-escalation cohort, about four fifths of patients were male, and the mean age was around 60 years with a range of roughly 20 to 80. Prior anti-PD-1, anti-PD-L1 or anti-CTLA-4 therapy was permitted, and 40% of dose-escalation patients had received checkpoint inhibitors. Broad study findings and their caveats: At doses of 0.1 to 3.0 mg/kg, clonal expansion of both CD4+ and CD8+ blood T cells was observed from baseline to week 6. In the 0.1-3.0 mg/kg groups, partial responders were among the patients with the lowest normalized peripheral clonal expansion, particularly in CD8+ T cells. After ivuxolimab, CD8+ T cells had more expanded clones than CD4+ T cells on average. Low levels of normalized T-cell clonal expansion were also shown by some nonresponding patients. The antigen specificity of the clonally expanded peripheral T cells was not determined.

For sequencing of the TCRbeta CDR3 region, genomic DNA was extracted from the sorted cells. The immunoSEQ Assay was used for sequencing of TCRbeta CDR3 regions. In its TCRdb copy, this immuneACCESS table keeps in-frame sequences only and misses some clones. Where compared with another copy, unresolved V genes explain less than half of these, and the others have no known cause. The sample has some 99,000 clones on record, around nine tenths of them singletons. The ten top clones hold 0.4% to 0.65% of the sample. Patients with a history of autoimmune disease or receiving systemic immunosuppression were excluded from the trial. Peripheral blood for TCR sequencing was collected from all dose cohorts at baseline, on cycle 4 day 1, and on cycle 7 day 1. Samples came from an open-label, multicenter, first-in-human phase I dose-escalation trial of ivuxolimab. Adults with locally advanced or metastatic melanoma, renal cell carcinoma, hepatocellular carcinoma or head and neck squamous cell carcinoma were enrolled in the trial. Before TCR sequencing, CD4+ T cells and CD8+ T cells were sorted from peripheral blood as separate populations.

Details on this clone: Which antigen it targets is not known. The input lacks base qualities; no much larger clone sits a single base away.

For CDR1 and CDR2, the germline V gene (reference sequence) lists PRHDT and FYEKMQ. The CDR3, from cysteine to phenylalanine, totals 15 residues. The only DNA kept is the CDR3, 45 bases in frame from the first base. Ends trimmed: V by 8 bases, J by 5 bases; bases unmatched to a gene: 13. The receptor was derived from an adult with an advanced solid tumor such as melanoma, head and neck, liver or kidney cancer. The sample was CD4+ or CD8+ T cells sorted from blood, taken in a trial of the OX40 agonist ivuxolimab. The chain uses TRBV13 and TRBJ1-1, and TRBD1 matches 8 of the central bases. The CDR3 region: CASQAPGGWETEAFF. In nucleotide form, the sequence is TGTGCCAGCCAAGCACCAGGGGGCTGGGAAACTGAAGCTTTCTTT.